The 29 T cell receptor beta chains listed next were all sequenced from one sample in a study of human T cells and chemical hapten exposure. TCRdb reprocessed the RACE reads with MiXCR, giving one entry per CDR3 protein. Of around 99,000 distinct CDR3 sequences in the sample, 9.2% were seen once. Time point here: patch test 2, 6 weeks after DPC sensitization. Documented treatment: therapeutic diphenylcyclopropenone sensitization with weekly scalp DPC. Sample: whole blood, taken in connection with sensitization to the hapten diphenylcyclopropenone (DPC). Receptors were obtained from a woman aged 40 to 50 with alopecia areata. Some clones in this sample may be carry-over from other donors' samples.

This clonotype was counted ten times or more. The chain has TRBV4-2 and TRBJ2-5; 9 bases align to TRBD2. There are 18 residues in the CDR3. The germline V gene encodes CDR1 LGHNA and CDR2 YNFKEQ. V was clipped by 0 bases and J by 2 bases; unmatched bases: 10. This CDR3 reads CASSQERLAGYMQETQYF. The CDR3 nucleotides read TGTGCCAGCAGCCAAGAACGGCTAGCGGGGTACATGCAAGAGACCCAGTACTTC.

This clonotype was seen repeatedly, ten times or more. This chain joins TRBV6-5 and TRBJ1-1; 7 bases line up with TRBD1. V was clipped by 2 bases and J by 0 bases; unmatched bases: 6. The CDR3 has 16 amino acids. The germline gives CDR1 MNHEY, CDR2 SVGAGI. DNA for the CDR3: TGTGCCAGCAGTTACGGGGACAGCGGCATGAACACTGAAGCTTTCTTT. This encodes CASSYGDSGMNTEAFF.

The V call is TRBV20-1, the J call TRBJ2-7; D unresolved. V shed 1 base and J shed 0 bases, with 13 bases lying between them. This CDR3 spans 15 amino acids. Germline CDR1 reads DFQATT; CDR2 reads SNEGSKA (reference sequence). In DNA form, the CDR3 reads TGCAGTGCTAGAGTGGGTTACGGTAGCTCCTACGAGCAGTACTTC. Encoded protein: CSARVGYGSSYEQYF.

This chain joins TRBV20-1 and TRBJ2-1, with TRBD2 matching 14 bases. After removal of 4 bases from V and 1 base from J, the junction contained 6 bases not matched to a gene. The CDR3 has 17 residues. Germline lookup yields CDR1 DFQATT and CDR2 SNEGSKA (reference sequence). The chain's CDR3 is CSAMTSGGAVSYNEQFF. The CDR3 DNA is TGCAGTGCTATGACTAGCGGGGGGGCCGTTTCCTACAATGAGCAGTTCTTC.

About this clonotype itself: A clone one base away is much larger, so this may be a read error. The chain couples TRBV7-2 to TRBJ2-7; 9 bases map to TRBD1. This CDR3 has 15 residues. Germline CDR1 reads SGHTA; CDR2 reads FQGNSA. For the CDR3, the DNA is TGTGCCAGCAGCTCGCCGGGACAGGGCCAGATCGAGCAGCACTTC. Its protein is CASSSPGQGQIEQHF.

This clonotype came up a few times. The rearrangement uses TRBV18 and TRBJ2-1; 16 bases map to TRBD2. The junction had 8 bases not matched to a gene; V was cut back by 3 bases and J by 9 bases. CDR1 and CDR2 (germline): KGHSH, LQKENI. The CDR3 covers 17 residues. CDR3 DNA sequence: TGTGCCAGCTCACCTCCGGGACTAGCGGGGGGGCAGATTGAGCAGTTCTTC. Translating gives CASSPPGLAGGQIEQFF.

In this sample, this clonotype turned up a few times. The V gene is TRBV4-2, the J gene TRBJ2-1; D not certain. The CDR3 contains 13 residues. The germline V gene has CDR1 LGHNA and CDR2 YNFKEQ. The ends were cut back, 1 base at V and 5 bases at J, with 6 bases in the middle. CDR3 in amino acids: CASSQGRNNEQFF. CDR3 nucleotides: TGTGCCAGCAGCCAAGGGCGAAACAATGAGCAGTTCTTC.

In its sample, this clonotype was seen many times. This chain links TRBV10-3 with TRBJ2-5, with 7 bases aligning to TRBD1. Losses at the gene ends were 6 bases for V and 4 bases for J; bases not matched to a gene: 11. This CDR3 has 15 residues. The germline gives CDR1 ENHRY, CDR2 SYGVKD. Here the CDR3 DNA reads TGTGCCATCAGCAATAATCAGGGGGTCACAGAGACCCAGTACTTC. Translated, it gives CAISNNQGVTETQYF.

This clonotype was seen a single time. This chain uses TRBV29-1 with TRBJ2-4, with TRBD2 matching over 10 bases. J was trimmed by 0 bases and V by 4 bases; bases with no gene match: 6. Germline-derived CDR1 and CDR2 are SQVTM and ANQGSEA. The CDR3 is 16 amino acids. CDR3 region: CSVVVAGGLAKNIQYF. The CDR3 bases are TGCAGCGTTGTCGTAGCGGGGGGACTAGCCAAAAACATTCAGTACTTC.

The rearrangement uses TRBV21-1 and TRBJ2-7. TRBV21-1 is a listed pseudogene. CDR3 length equals 15 residues. The CDR3: CASSRETLFSYEQYF. CDR3 bases: TGTGCCAGCAGCAGGGAAACCCTTTTTTCCTACGAGCAGTACTTC.

The V call is TRBV5-1, the J call TRBJ2-5; 7 bases are shared with TRBD1. Germline V CDR1 and CDR2: SGHRS, YFSETQ. V was clipped by 10 bases and J by 2 bases; unmatched bases: 8. The CDR3 is 13 residues long. The chain's CDR3 is CAASLGQQETQYF. The CDR3 nucleotides read TGCGCCGCATCCCTGGGACAGCAAGAGACCCAGTACTTC.

This clonotype was observed many times. The chain has TRBV7-9 and TRBJ1-2; unclear D gene. Germline V gene sequence: CDR1 SEHNR, CDR2 FQNEAQ (reference sequence). The CDR3 contains 15 residues. The V end lost 2 bases, the J end lost 6 bases, and 16 bases lay between the germline ends. CDR3 amino acids: CASSLSESGLDGYTF. The CDR3 DNA reads as TGTGCCAGCAGCTTATCTGAGTCGGGCCTGGATGGCTACACCTTC.

Remarks on this clonotype: Being one base from a much bigger clone, this may be a read error. This chain links TRBV28 with TRBJ2-7; 8 positions match TRBD1. This CDR3 has 14 residues. Germline loops: CDR1 MDHEN, CDR2 SYDVKM. Unmatched junction bases numbered 5, after V lost 6 bases and J lost 1 base. This CDR3 is CASRGQVVSYEQYF. DNA for the CDR3: TGTGCCAGCAGGGGACAGGTGGTGTCCTACGAGCAGTACTTC. The full variable domain, completed using reference TRBV28 and TRBJ2-7, is DVKVTQSSRYLVKRTGEKVFLECVQDMDHENMFWYRQDPGLGLRLIYFSYDVKMKEKGDIPEGYSVSREKKERFSLILESASTNQTSMYLCASRGQVVSYEQYFGPGTRLTVT.

This clonotype was recorded a few times. The chain combines TRBV6-1 with TRBJ2-3, with 12 bases matching TRBD2. V shed 4 bases and J 2 bases; nucleotides not matched to a gene: 4. The CDR3 totals 16 residues. From germline, CDR1 is MNHNS and CDR2 SASEGT. The chain's CDR3 is CASSARLAGVTDTQYF. The CDR3 coding sequence is TGTGCCAGCAGTGCCCGACTAGCGGGGGTCACAGATACGCAGTATTTT.

This clonotype was recorded many times. The V call is TRBV7-9, the J call TRBJ2-7, with D perhaps TRBD1 (6 bases). This CDR3 region has 12 residues. V was cut by 5 bases and J by 6 bases, with 11 bases left in between. Germline V gene lookup returns CDR1 SEHNR and CDR2 FQNEAQ (reference sequence). In DNA form, the CDR3 reads TGTGCCAGCAGCCCTCTCAGGGGCGAGCAGTACTTC. Translating it yields CASSPLRGEQYF.

Many counts were recorded for this clonotype. The chain employs TRBV30 and TRBJ2-1; D tentatively fits TRBD1 or TRBD2 (7 bases each). V was cut by 7 bases and J by 4 bases, with 17 bases left in between. This CDR3 spans 14 amino acids. Germline V gene lookup returns CDR1 GTSNPN and CDR2 SVGIG (reference sequence). The CDR3 reads CAFRGGYLYNEQFF. The DNA for the CDR3 is TGTGCCTTCAGGGGGGGGTACCTTTACAATGAGCAGTTCTTC.

This clonotype was seen many times. The V and J genes are TRBV20-1 and TRBJ2-5; TRBD1 agrees at 7 bases. Germline CDR1 DFQATT, CDR2 SNEGSKA (reference sequence). The V and J ends lost 0 bases and 0 bases, in that order; junction bases with no gene match: 7. This CDR3 spans 16 amino acids. Here the CDR3 DNA reads TGCAGTGCTAGAGATCGTAGGGGGCCGTACCAAGAGACCCAGTACTTC. This codes for CSARDRRGPYQETQYF.

This clonotype showed up many times. The chain links TRBV20-1 to TRBJ2-7, with 10 bases identical to TRBD1. Germline V CDR1 and CDR2: DFQATT, SNEGSKA (reference sequence). The CDR3 loop spans 14 amino acids. With 2 bases clipped from V and 0 bases from J, the junction kept 1 base outside the gene matches. The CDR3 bases are TGCAGTGCTAGACGACAGGGGGCCTCCTACGAGCAGTACTTC. Protein: CSARRQGASYEQYF.

This clonotype was seen more than once but under ten times. In DNA, the CDR3 is TGTGCCAGCAGCACTAGGGACGGTTACGAGCAGTACTTC. Protein sequence: CASSTRDGYEQYF. The chain is built from TRBV5-4 and TRBJ2-7; possibly TRBD1 or TRBD2 for D (5 bases each). The length of the CDR3 is 13 residues. CDR1 is SGHNT and CDR2 is YYREEE in the germline V gene (reference sequence). V lost 4 bases to trimming and J lost 4 bases, with 12 bases between them.

This clonotype was recorded at least ten times. The chain is built from TRBV24-1 and TRBJ2-5; weak D call: TRBD1 (5 bases). Germline lookup yields CDR1 KGHDR and CDR2 SFDVKD. This CDR3 spans 15 amino acids. V was cut by 1 base and J by 3 bases, with 11 bases left in between. The DNA of the CDR3 is TGTGCCACCAGTGATTTCACCGACAGAGAAGAGACCCAGTACTTC. Its translation is CATSDFTDREETQYF.

The gene calls are TRBV15 and TRBJ1-5; D ambiguous. V gave up 0 bases and J gave up 3 bases, with 9 bases separating them. From germline, CDR1 is LNHNV and CDR2 YYDKDF (reference sequence). CDR3 length: 15 amino acids. In nucleotides, the CDR3 is TGTGCCACCAGCAGAGATGGGCAGATCAATCAGCCCCAGCATTTT. Its translation: CATSRDGQINQPQHF.

This clonotype was detected ten times or more. This chain connects TRBV2 to TRBJ2-3; the D is unclear. V lost 7 bases and J lost 2, with 7 bases in between. This CDR3 is 12 amino acids long. Germline V lookup: CDR1 SNHLY, CDR2 FYNNEI. Here the CDR3 reads CASTVATDTQYF. CDR3 DNA sequence: TGTGCCAGCACGGTTGCCACAGATACGCAGTATTTT.

This clonotype has just one count. V is TRBV18 and J is TRBJ2-7; perhaps TRBD2 as D (5 bases). CDR3 length equals 15 residues. Trimming pared 3 bases from V and 4 bases from J, leaving 16 bases between. From germline, CDR1 is KGHSH and CDR2 LQKENI. The DNA of the CDR3 is TGTGCCAGCTCACCGACACACTTGGAGGTTTACGAGCAGTACTTC. Translated: CASSPTHLEVYEQYF.

Ten or more counts support this clonotype. The chain couples TRBV6-5 to TRBJ2-1; a weak D match, TRBD2 (5 bases). Trimming took off 3 bases at V and 8 bases at J, with 11 bases between the two ends. This CDR3 comprises 13 residues. Looked up from germline, CDR1 is MNHEY and CDR2 is SVGAGI. CDR3 coding DNA: TGTGCCAGCAGTTATCGGCACGGGGATGAGCAGTTCTTC. Its translation: CASSYRHGDEQFF.

The table lists this clonotype with a few counts. This chain joins TRBV27 and TRBJ1-1, with D possibly matching TRBD1 (6 bases). Germline assignment: CDR1 MNHEY and CDR2 SMNVEV (reference sequence). Trimming cost V 6 bases and J 5 bases, with 13 bases left between them. CDR3 length: 13 residues. The chain's CDR3 is CASSRSTGTEAFF. DNA for the CDR3: TGTGCCAGCAGCCGATCTACAGGGACTGAAGCTTTCTTT.

With regard to this clonotype: A much more abundant neighbour one base away suggests this may be a read error. The chain joins TRBV19 to TRBJ2-4; TRBD1 aligns across 7 bases. Germline-derived CDR1 and CDR2 are LNHDA and SQIVND (reference sequence). The CDR3 totals 15 residues. CDR3: CASNNRGAAKNIQNF. The CDR3 region has the DNA TGTGCCAGTAACAACAGGGGTGCGGCCAAAAACATTCAGAACTTC.

This clonotype has just a few counts. This chain connects TRBV6-1 to TRBJ1-6; a weak D match, TRBD1 (6 bases). Germline V gene data show CDR1 as MNHNS and CDR2 as SASEGT. The CDR3 loop spans 15 amino acids. V lost 5 bases and J 6 bases, leaving 14 bases between the germline ends. CDR3 sequence: CASSLVGQSNSPLHF. The DNA for the CDR3 is TGTGCCAGCAGTCTCGTCGGACAGAGTAATTCACCCCTCCACTTT.

This clonotype has at least ten counts. CDR3 in DNA: TGTGCCAGCAGCCAAGTCGTCCAAGCTAACTATGGCTACACCTTC. Translation gives CASSQVVQANYGYTF. The chain is built from TRBV4-2 and TRBJ1-2; D not resolved. This CDR3 comprises 15 residues. CDR1 is LGHNA and CDR2 is YNFKEQ in the germline V gene. Trimming removed 1 base from V and 0 bases from J, with 9 bases in between.

This chain connects TRBV5-4 to TRBJ2-1, with 14 bases aligning to TRBD2. J gave up 9 bases and V 4 bases, and 15 bases lay outside the gene matches. The length of the CDR3 is 18 residues. Germline V gene sequence: CDR1 SGHNT, CDR2 YYREEE (reference sequence). The CDR3 DNA follows: TGTGCCAGCAGCCCCGGGACTAGCGGGGGCTACCTCCTCGGTGAGCAGTTCTTC. Encoded protein: CASSPGTSGGYLLGEQFF.